The clone carrying this T cell receptor (beta chain) was seen only a few times. The entry originates in a study of read filtering for tumor transcriptome and immune sequencing. Study overall: TCR-mapped reads were about 4.05 to 11 million with IR-seq versus roughly 80 to 1273 with RNA-seq.

The library was built from 400 ng RNA with molecular barcoded adaptors for alpha/delta and beta/gamma chains. TCRdb used MiXCR to reprocess the reads, holding one entry per CDR3 protein. The table lists approximately 38,000 distinct CDR3 sequences, roughly an eighth of them singletons, with 25% to 35% in the top ten. The CDR3 is 15 residues long. Per germline, CDR1 DFQATT and CDR2 SNEGSKA (reference sequence). With V trimmed by 0 bases and J by 2 bases, 2 bases remained unmatched. This chain links TRBV20-1 with TRBJ2-2; 8 positions match TRBD1. Source material: a population of CD138-negative cells sorted from bone marrow. The sequence was collected from a donor aged 40 or older with multiple myeloma. In DNA, the CDR3 is TGCAGTGCTAGAGATCCAGGGGGCAACACCGGGGAGCTGTTTTTT. It yields the protein CSARDPGGNTGELFF.